This T cell receptor (beta chain) emerged from a study of T cells after yellow fever vaccination. Regarding the study as a whole: Secondary responses were weaker yet peaked faster, day 5 versus 15.

Making TCR cDNA involved 5'RACE template switching, which added UMIs and a universal primer site. From the 5' RACE reads, TCRdb called clonotypes with MiXCR, one entry per CDR3 protein. The table shows a few hundred thousand distinct CDR3 sequences, with less than 9.5% occurring only once. The V and J ends lost 3 bases and 8 bases respectively, with 11 bases between them. This CDR3 is built from 13 residues. The V gene's germline CDR1 is KGHSH and CDR2 LQKENI. This clonotype has only a few counts. Its cognate antigen is unknown. This clonotype was obtained from a man younger than 35 who received the YFV17D yellow fever vaccine. This rearrangement joins TRBV18 to TRBJ1-5; tentative D call: TRBD1 (5 bases). The input for sequencing was PBMCs, taken roughly 45 days after the first yellow fever vaccination. The CDR3 DNA reads as TGTGCCAGCTCACCCGGCTCGGGGGAGCCCCAGCATTTT. Translated: CASSPGSGEPQHF.